One sample yielded the 4 T cell receptor beta chains listed below, sequenced in a study of OX40 agonist ivuxolimab in advanced cancers. The table came from immunoSEQ multiplex PCR; TCRdb's copy has only in-frame clones and leaves some out. The sample lists about 91,000 clones; 75% to 90% were seen once. The specimen was CD4+ or CD8+ T cells sorted from blood, collected in a trial of the OX40 agonist ivuxolimab. The receptors stem from an adult with an advanced solid tumor such as melanoma, head and neck, liver or kidney cancer.

The chain joins TRBV5-1 to TRBJ2-1, with 8 bases that match TRBD2. Trimming took 0 bases from V and 8 from J; bases not matched to a gene: 10. The CDR3 totals 16 residues. Per the germline V gene, CDR1 is SGHRS and CDR2 is YFSETQ. CDR3 DNA: TGCGCCAGCAGCTTGGGGGGACTAGGGGCCCCGGATGAGCAGTTCTTC. It encodes CASSLGGLGAPDEQFF. The complete variable domain, with remaining parts taken from reference TRBV5-1 and TRBJ2-1, reads KAGVTQTPRYLIKTRGQQVTLSCSPISGHRSVSWYQQTPGQGLQFLFEYFSETQRNKGNFPGRFSGRQFSNSRSEMNVSTLELGDSALYLCASSLGGLGAPDEQFFGPGTRLTVL.

This rearrangement joins TRBV5-1 to TRBJ2-1; 8 nucleotides line up with TRBD1. J was trimmed by 6 bases and V by 3 bases; bases with no gene match: 8. The CDR3 runs to 15 residues. CDR1 and CDR2 from the germline V gene are SGHRS and YFSETQ. The CDR3 reads CASSSDRGVGNEQFF. The CDR3 DNA is TGCGCCAGCAGCTCTGACAGGGGAGTTGGCAATGAGCAGTTCTTC.

The V gene is TRBV6-1, the J gene TRBJ1-6; 12 nucleotides agree with TRBD1. This CDR3 region has 18 residues. CDR1 and CDR2 (germline): MNHNS, SASEGT. J was trimmed by 7 bases and V by 4 bases; bases with no gene match: 11. CDR3 DNA sequence: TGTGCCAGCAGTGGACGACGGGACAGGGGGCCATTAAATTCACCCCTCCACTTT. It translates to CASSGRRDRGPLNSPLHF.

J is TRBJ2-7 and V is TRBV4-2; TRBD2 might be the D (5 bases). The CDR3 consists of 13 residues. The germline V gene has CDR1 LGHNA and CDR2 YNFKEQ. The germline V and J ends were trimmed by 4 bases and 6 bases, with 13 bases remaining between them. DNA for the CDR3: TGTGCCAGCAGCCCCCGAGAGGGCCTCGAGCAGTACTTC. Residues: CASSPREGLEQYF.